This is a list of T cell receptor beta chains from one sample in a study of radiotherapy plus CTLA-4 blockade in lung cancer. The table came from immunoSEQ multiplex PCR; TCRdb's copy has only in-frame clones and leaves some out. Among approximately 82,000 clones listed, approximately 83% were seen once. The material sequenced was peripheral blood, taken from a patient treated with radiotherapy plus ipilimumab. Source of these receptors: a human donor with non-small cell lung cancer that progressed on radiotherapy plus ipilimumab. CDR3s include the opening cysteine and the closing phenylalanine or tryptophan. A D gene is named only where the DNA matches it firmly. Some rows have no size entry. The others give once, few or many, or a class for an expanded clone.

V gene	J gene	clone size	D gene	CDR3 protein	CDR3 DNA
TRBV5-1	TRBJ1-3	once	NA	CASSLGQSSGNTIYF	TGCGCCAGCAGCTTGGGACAGTCCTCTGGAAACACCATATATTTT
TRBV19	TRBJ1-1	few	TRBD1	CASSPRDSNTEAFF	TGTGCCAGTAGTCCAAGGGACAGCAACACTGAAGCTTTCTTT
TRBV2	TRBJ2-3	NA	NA	CASSEALVDTQYF	TGTGCCAGCAGTGAAGCGCTTGTAGATACGCAGTATTTT
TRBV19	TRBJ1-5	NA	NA	CASSRGGSVRPQHF	TGTGCCAGTAGTAGGGGGGGTTCCGTTAGGCCCCAGCATTTT
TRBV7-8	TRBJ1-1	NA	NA	CASSRGVTEAFF	TGTGCCAGCAGCCGAGGGGTTACTGAAGCTTTCTTT
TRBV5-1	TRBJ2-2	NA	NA	CASRALQAIGELFF	TGCGCCAGCAGGGCCCTACAAGCGATCGGGGAGCTGTTTTTT
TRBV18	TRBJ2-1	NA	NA	CASSPGALVGEQFF	TGTGCCAGCTCACCAGGGGCTTTAGTCGGTGAGCAGTTCTTC
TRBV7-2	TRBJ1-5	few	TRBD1	CASSLVQGAGQPQHF	TGTGCCAGCAGCTTAGTACAGGGGGCGGGACAGCCCCAGCATTTT
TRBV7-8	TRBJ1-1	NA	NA	CASSPYRVGNTEAFF	TGTGCCAGCAGCCCATACAGGGTTGGGAACACTGAAGCTTTCTTT
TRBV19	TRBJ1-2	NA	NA	CASTGLLNYGYTF	TGTGCCAGTACGGGCTTACTTAACTATGGCTACACCTTC
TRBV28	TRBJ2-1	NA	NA	CASQGGGYNEQFF	TGTGCCAGCCAGGGGGGGGGTTACAATGAGCAGTTCTTC
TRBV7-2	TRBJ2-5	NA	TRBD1	CASSFNRGAGETQYF	TGTGCCAGCAGCTTTAACAGGGGGGCGGGAGAGACCCAGTACTTC
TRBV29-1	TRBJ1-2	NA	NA	CSVDRPGINYGYTF	TGCAGCGTTGACCGGCCCGGGATTAACTATGGCTACACCTTC
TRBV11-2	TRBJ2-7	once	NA	CASSLAYEQYF	TGTGCCAGCAGCTTAGCGTACGAGCAGTACTTC
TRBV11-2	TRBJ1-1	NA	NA	CASSLGGPEAFF	TGTGCCAGCAGCCTTGGGGGCCCTGAAGCTTTCTTT
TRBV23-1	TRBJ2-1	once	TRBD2	CASSHLRCTSRGRAGDEQFF	TGCGCCAGCAGTCACCTGAGGTGCACTTCGCGAGGGAGGGCCGGCGATGAGCAGTTCTTC
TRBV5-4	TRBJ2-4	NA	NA	CASSSQGAKNIQYF	TGTGCCAGCAGCTCCCAGGGAGCCAAAAACATTCAGTACTTC
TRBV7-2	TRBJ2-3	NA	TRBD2	CASSYPGLITDTQYF	TGTGCCAGCAGCTATCCGGGACTAATCACAGATACGCAGTATTTT
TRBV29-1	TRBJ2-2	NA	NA	CSVSRPAGTGELFF	TGCAGCGTTAGTCGACCGGCGGGGACCGGGGAGCTGTTTTTT
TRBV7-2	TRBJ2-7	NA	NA	CASSEGTRLDEQYF	TGTGCCAGCAGCGAAGGGACAAGGCTCGACGAGCAGTACTTC
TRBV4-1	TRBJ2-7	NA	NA	CASSPRLGEQYF	TGCGCCAGCAGCCCCCGACTAGGCGAGCAGTACTTC
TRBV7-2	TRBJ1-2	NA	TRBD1	CASSLGQRHSF	TGTGCCAGCAGCTTGGGACAGAGGCACAGCTTC
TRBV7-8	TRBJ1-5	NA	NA	CASSLASRGSQPQHF	TGTGCCAGCAGCTTAGCGAGCAGGGGTAGTCAGCCCCAGCATTTT
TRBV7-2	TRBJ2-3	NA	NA	CASSFVGTSTDTQYF	TGTGCCAGCAGCTTCGTCGGGACTAGCACAGATACGCAGTATTTT
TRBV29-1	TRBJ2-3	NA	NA	CSVGGVAGASTDTQYF	TGCAGCGTTGGAGGGGTGGCGGGGGCTAGCACAGATACGCAGTATTTT
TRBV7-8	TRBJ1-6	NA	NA	CASSLGQGTSPLHF	TGTGCCAGCAGCTTAGGGCAGGGGACCTCACCCCTCCACTTT
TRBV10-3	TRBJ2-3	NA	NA	CATSGTDTQYF	TGTGCCACTAGCGGCACAGATACGCAGTATTTT
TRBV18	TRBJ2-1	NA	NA	CASSPRWGPDNEQFF	TGTGCCAGCTCACCAAGATGGGGGCCTGACAATGAGCAGTTCTTC
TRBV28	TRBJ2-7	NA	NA	CASSLIRKGGEQYF	TGTGCCAGCAGTTTAATTCGAAAAGGTGGGGAGCAGTACTTC
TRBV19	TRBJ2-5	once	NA	CASSIKGGETQYF	TGTGCCAGTAGTATAAAAGGAGGCGAGACCCAGTACTTC
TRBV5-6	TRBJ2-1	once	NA	CASSPRVGALTGNEQFF	TGTGCCAGCAGCCCGAGAGTGGGAGCTCTAACGGGGAATGAGCAGTTCTTC
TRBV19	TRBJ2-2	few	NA	CASSARTGRTGELFF	TGTGCCAGTAGTGCCCGTACGGGTCGCACCGGGGAGCTGTTTTTT
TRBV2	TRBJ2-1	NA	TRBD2	CASSDLTSGINNEQFF	TGTGCCAGCAGCGACCTGACTAGCGGGATAAACAATGAGCAGTTCTTC
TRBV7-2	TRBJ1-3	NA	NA	CASSLAILPGGNTIYF	TGTGCCAGCAGCTTAGCGATCCTACCGGGGGGAAACACCATATATTTT
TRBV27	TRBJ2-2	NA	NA	CASRAGTANTGELFF	TGTGCCAGCAGGGCGGGGACAGCGAACACCGGGGAGCTGTTTTTT
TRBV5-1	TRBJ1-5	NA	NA	CASSFGGGTGPQHF	TGCGCCAGCAGCTTTGGGGGCGGGACGGGGCCCCAGCATTTT
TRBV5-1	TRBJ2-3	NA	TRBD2	CASSFGLAGITSTDTQYF	TGCGCCAGCAGCTTCGGACTAGCGGGAATCACCAGCACAGATACGCAGTATTTT